This TCR beta chain derives from a study of blood T cell repertoires in COVID-19. The repertoire was sequenced with immunoSEQ multiplex PCR; TCRdb's copy has only in-frame clones and lacks some. Found here are some 67,000 clones, 90% of them singletons; the top ten hold under 6.5%. CDR1 SGHVS and CDR2 FNYEAQ come from the germline V gene. Between the trimmed V and J ends, which lost 5 bases and 6 bases, there was a span of 7 bases. CDR3 length: 12 residues. The sequence was collected from a woman aged 18-29 years with acute or convalescent COVID-19. V and J are TRBV7-6 and TRBJ1-4; unclear D gene. The sequenced material came from peripheral blood. CDR3 coding DNA: TGTGCCAGCAGCCTCCCCTATGAAAAACTGTTTTTT. Translation gives CASSLPYEKLFF. Looking up the rest from reference TRBV7-6 and TRBJ1-4 gives the full variable domain: GAGVSQSPRYKVTKRGQDVALRCDPISGHVSLYWYRQALGQGPEFLTYFNYEAQQDKSGLPNDRFSAERPEGSISTLTIQRTEQRDSAMYRCASSLPYEKLFFGSGTQLSVL.